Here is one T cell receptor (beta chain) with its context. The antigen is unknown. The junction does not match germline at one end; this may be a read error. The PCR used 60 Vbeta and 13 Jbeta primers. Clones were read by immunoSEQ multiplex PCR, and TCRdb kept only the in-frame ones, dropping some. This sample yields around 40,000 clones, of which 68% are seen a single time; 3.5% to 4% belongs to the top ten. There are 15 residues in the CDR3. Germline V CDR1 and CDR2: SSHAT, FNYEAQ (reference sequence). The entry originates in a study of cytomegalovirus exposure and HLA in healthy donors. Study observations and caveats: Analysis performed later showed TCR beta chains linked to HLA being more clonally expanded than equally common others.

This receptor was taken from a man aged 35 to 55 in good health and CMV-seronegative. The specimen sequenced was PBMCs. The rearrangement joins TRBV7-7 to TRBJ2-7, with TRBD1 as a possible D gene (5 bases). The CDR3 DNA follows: TGTGCTAGCAGCTTAAACAGGAACCATCCCTACGAGCAGTACTTC. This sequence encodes CASSLNRNHPYEQYF.